This passage covers 9 T cell receptor beta chains from one sample sequenced in a study of cytomegalovirus exposure and HLA in healthy donors (TCRdb year 2017). Libraries were constructed by the immunoSEQ multiplex PCR assay. The multiplex PCR relied on a mix of 60 forward primers for TCR Vbeta segments and 13 reverse primers for TCR Jbeta segments. This immuneACCESS table, as held by TCRdb, lists in-frame sequences with V and J called but not all clones. Of the missing ones, under half trace to an unresolved V gene in checked studies; the others have no known cause. In all, the sample holds fewer than 250,000 clones, and 60% to 80% of those were seen once. Together, the top ten hold roughly 1.6% of the sample. The source material was PBMCs. These receptors were obtained from a woman under 30 in good health and CMV-seronegative.

The chain recombines TRBV6-1 with TRBJ2-5; 7 bases agree with TRBD1. The end of the DNA is better explained by TRBJ2-7, so the J call may be wrong. The CDR3 contains 11 residues. Germline CDR1 MNHNS, CDR2 SASEGT. In DNA form, the CDR3 reads TGTGCAGCGACAGGGTTAAACGAGCAGTACTTC. This gives the protein CAATGLNEQYF.

With regard to this clone: The final CDR3 position lacks the conserved phenylalanine or tryptophan, pointing to a likely read error. The chain combines TRBV5-1 with TRBJ1-2, with 7 bases fitting TRBD1. CDR3 size: 15 residues. Germline assignment: CDR1 SGHRS and CDR2 YFSETQ. The junction had 8 bases not matched to a gene; V was cut back by 2 bases and J by 4 bases. CDR3: CASSLEGAGIYGYTL. The CDR3 DNA is TGCGCCAGCAGCTTAGAGGGGGCCGGGATCTATGGCTACACCCTC.

The chain employs TRBV4-1 and TRBJ2-2; D perhaps matches TRBD1 (5 bases). The CDR3 is 16 residues long. With 0 bases removed from V and 2 bases from J, the gap between germline ends came to 10 bases. The germline gives CDR1 MGHRA, CDR2 YSYEKL. The CDR3 region has the DNA TGCGCCAGCAGCCAAGAAGGGGCGATAAACACCGGGGAGCTGTTTTTT. Its protein is CASSQEGAINTGELFF.

V gene TRBV6-6 combines with J gene TRBJ1-2; the D is unclear. There are 13 residues in the CDR3. With 6 bases removed from V and 12 bases from J, the gap between germline ends came to 20 bases. Germline assignment: CDR1 MNHNY and CDR2 SVGAGI (reference sequence). The CDR3 DNA reads TGTGCCAGCAGCTCTTACGTGGAGGGTTGGAACACCTTC. It is translated as CASSSYVEGWNTF.

The chain recombines TRBV6-5 with TRBJ1-1; D perhaps matches TRBD1 (5 bases). V lost 2 bases and J lost 4, with 11 bases in between. The germline gives CDR1 MNHEY, CDR2 SVGAGI. This CDR3 has 14 residues. For the CDR3, the DNA is TGTGCCAGCAGTTACACCGAGCAGGGCACTGAAGCTTTCTTT. Encoded protein: CASSYTEQGTEAFF.

About this clone: Other nucleotide sequences in the sample specify the same CDR3. The V call is TRBV6-5, the J call TRBJ2-7, with 7 bases lining up with TRBD1. The CDR3 is 13 amino acids. J gave up 0 bases and V 5 bases, and 1 base lay outside the gene matches. Germline CDR1 is MNHEY and CDR2 is SVGAGI. The CDR3 DNA follows: TGTGCCAGCAGTCGACAGGGCTCCTACGAGCAGTACTTC. This encodes CASSRQGSYEQYF.

The CDR3: CASSEQFGESPLHF. CDR3 bases: TGTGCCAGCAGTGAACAGTTCGGGGAATCACCCCTCCACTTT. This sequence joins TRBV6-1 and TRBJ1-6; D uncertain. Germline-derived CDR1 and CDR2 are MNHNS and SASEGT. The CDR3 consists of 14 residues. V was clipped by 2 bases and J by 10 bases, with 12 bases between them.

This chain connects TRBV5-1 to TRBJ2-3, with a tentative D call TRBD2 (5 bases). Germline-derived CDR1 and CDR2 are SGHRS and YFSETQ. V was shortened by 0 bases and J by 2 bases, with 16 bases between the two germline ends. This CDR3 comprises 17 residues. The CDR3 coding sequence is TGCGCCAGCAGCTTGGAGACTGGAGCCGGGAACACAGATACGCAGTATTTT. Residues: CASSLETGAGNTDTQYF. The full variable domain, with the rest looked up from reference TRBV5-1 and TRBJ2-3, is KAGVTQTPRYLIKTRGQQVTLSCSPISGHRSVSWYQQTPGQGLQFLFEYFSETQRNKGNFPGRFSGRQFSNSRSEMNVSTLELGDSALYLCASSLETGAGNTDTQYFGPGTRLTVL.

V gene TRBV30 combines with J gene TRBJ2-5; 9 bases align to TRBD2. Germline V gives CDR1 GTSNPN, CDR2 SVGIG (reference sequence). CDR3 length: 16 residues. Trimming took 2 bases from V and 0 from J; bases not matched to a gene: 7. The CDR3 region is CAWSSPLAGYQETQYF. The CDR3 coding sequence is TGTGCCTGGAGTTCCCCGCTAGCGGGGTACCAAGAGACCCAGTACTTC.